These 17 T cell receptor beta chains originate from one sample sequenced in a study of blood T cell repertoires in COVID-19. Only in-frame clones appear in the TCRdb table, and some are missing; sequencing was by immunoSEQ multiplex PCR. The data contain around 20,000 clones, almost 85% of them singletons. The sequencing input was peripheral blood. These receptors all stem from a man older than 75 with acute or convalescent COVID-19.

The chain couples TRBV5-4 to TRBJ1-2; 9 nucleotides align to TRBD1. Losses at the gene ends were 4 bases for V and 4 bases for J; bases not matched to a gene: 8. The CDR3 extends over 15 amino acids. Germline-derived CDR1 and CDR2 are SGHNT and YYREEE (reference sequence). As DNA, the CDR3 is TGTGCCAGCAGCCCGAGGACAGGGGACCCCTATGGCTACACCTTC. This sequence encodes CASSPRTGDPYGYTF. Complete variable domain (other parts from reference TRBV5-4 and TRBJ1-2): ETGVTQSPTHLIKTRGQQVTLRCSSQSGHNTVSWYQQALGQGPQFIFQYYREEENGRGNFPPRFSGLQFPNYSSELNVNALELDDSALYLCASSPRTGDPYGYTFGSGTRLTVV.

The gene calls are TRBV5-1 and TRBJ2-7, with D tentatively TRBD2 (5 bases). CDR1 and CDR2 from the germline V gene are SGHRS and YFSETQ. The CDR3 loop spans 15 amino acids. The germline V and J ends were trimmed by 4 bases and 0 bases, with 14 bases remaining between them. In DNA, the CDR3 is TGCGCCAGCAGCCGTCGGGTGGACTCCTCCTACGAGCAGTACTTC. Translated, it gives CASSRRVDSSYEQYF.

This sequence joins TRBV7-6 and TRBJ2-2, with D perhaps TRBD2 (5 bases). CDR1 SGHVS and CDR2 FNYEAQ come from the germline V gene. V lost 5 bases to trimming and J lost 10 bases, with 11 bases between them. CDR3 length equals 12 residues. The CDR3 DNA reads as TGTGCCAGCAGCCTAGGGAGAGAGGAGCTGTTTTTT. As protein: CASSLGREELFF. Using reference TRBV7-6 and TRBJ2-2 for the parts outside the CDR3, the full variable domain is GAGVSQSPRYKVTKRGQDVALRCDPISGHVSLYWYRQALGQGPEFLTYFNYEAQQDKSGLPNDRFSAERPEGSISTLTIQRTEQRDSAMYRCASSLGREELFFGEGSRLTVL.

CDR3 in DNA: TGCGCCAGCAGCCAACTAGTTAATCAGCCCCAGCATTTT. Protein sequence: CASSQLVNQPQHF. The rearrangement joins TRBV4-1 to TRBJ1-5; D is unclear. V was cut by 2 bases and J by 4 bases, with 6 bases left in between. The CDR3 totals 13 residues. In germline, CDR1 is MGHRA, CDR2 YSYEKL.

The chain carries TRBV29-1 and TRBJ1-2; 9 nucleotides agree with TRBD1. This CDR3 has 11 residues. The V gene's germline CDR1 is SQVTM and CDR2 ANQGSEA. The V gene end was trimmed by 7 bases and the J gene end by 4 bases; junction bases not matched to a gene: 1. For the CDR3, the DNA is TGCAGCGCGACAGGGGGCTATGGCTACACCTTC. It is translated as CSATGGYGYTF.

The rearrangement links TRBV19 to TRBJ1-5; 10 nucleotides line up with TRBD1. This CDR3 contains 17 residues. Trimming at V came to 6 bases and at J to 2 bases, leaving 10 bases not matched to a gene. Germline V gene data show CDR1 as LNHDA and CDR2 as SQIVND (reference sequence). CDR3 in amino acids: CASSPWTGGEGNQPQHF. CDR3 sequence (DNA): TGTGCCAGTAGCCCTTGGACAGGGGGTGAGGGCAATCAGCCCCAGCATTTT.

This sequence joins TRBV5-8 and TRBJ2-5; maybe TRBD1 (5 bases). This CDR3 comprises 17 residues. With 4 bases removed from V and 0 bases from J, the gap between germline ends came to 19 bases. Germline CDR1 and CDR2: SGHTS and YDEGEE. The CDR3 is CASSALRVLGDQETQYF. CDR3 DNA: TGTGCCAGCAGCGCCCTGCGAGTGTTAGGGGACCAAGAGACCCAGTACTTC. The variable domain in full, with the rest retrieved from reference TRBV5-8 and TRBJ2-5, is EAGVTQSPTHLIKTRGQQATLRCSPISGHTSVYWYQQALGLGLQFLLWYDEGEERNRGNFPPRFSGRQFPNYSSELNVNALELEDSALYLCASSALRVLGDQETQYFGPGTRLLVL.

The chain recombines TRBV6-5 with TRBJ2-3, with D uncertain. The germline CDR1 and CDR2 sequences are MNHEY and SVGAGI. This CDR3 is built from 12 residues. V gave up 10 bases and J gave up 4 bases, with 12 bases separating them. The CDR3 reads CATLELPDTQYF. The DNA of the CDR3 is TGTGCCACCCTAGAACTCCCAGATACGCAGTATTTT.

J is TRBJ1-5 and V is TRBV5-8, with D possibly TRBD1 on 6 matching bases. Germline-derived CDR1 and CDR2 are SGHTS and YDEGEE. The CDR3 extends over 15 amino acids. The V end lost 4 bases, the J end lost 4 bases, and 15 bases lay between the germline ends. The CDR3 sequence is CASSTGFFENQPQHF. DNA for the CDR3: TGTGCCAGCAGCACAGGGTTTTTCGAGAATCAGCCCCAGCATTTT.

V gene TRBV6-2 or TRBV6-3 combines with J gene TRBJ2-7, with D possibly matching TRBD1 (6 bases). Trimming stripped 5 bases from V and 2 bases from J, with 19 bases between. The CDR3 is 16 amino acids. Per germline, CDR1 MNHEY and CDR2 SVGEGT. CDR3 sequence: CASSRQVGRTAYEQYF. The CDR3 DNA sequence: TGTGCCAGCAGTCGACAGGTGGGCAGGACCGCCTACGAGCAGTACTTC.

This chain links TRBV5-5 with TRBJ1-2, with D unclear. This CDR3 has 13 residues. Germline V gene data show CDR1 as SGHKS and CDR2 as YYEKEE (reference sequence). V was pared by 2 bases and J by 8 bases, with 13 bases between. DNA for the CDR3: TGTGCCAGCAGCTTCCCGGGAGGGTTGGGCTACACCTTC. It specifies CASSFPGGLGYTF.

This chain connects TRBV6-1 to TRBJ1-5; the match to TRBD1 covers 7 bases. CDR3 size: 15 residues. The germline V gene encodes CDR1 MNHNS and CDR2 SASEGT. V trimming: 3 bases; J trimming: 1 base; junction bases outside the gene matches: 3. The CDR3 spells CASSDHRGSNQPQHF. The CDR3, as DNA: TGTGCCAGCAGTGACCACAGGGGCAGCAATCAGCCCCAGCATTTT.

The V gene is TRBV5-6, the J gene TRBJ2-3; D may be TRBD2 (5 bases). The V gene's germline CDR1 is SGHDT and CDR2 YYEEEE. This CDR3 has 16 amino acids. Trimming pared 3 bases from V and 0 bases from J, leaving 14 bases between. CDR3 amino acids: CASSWSGALSTDTQYF. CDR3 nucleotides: TGTGCCAGCAGCTGGAGCGGAGCCTTAAGCACAGATACGCAGTATTTT.

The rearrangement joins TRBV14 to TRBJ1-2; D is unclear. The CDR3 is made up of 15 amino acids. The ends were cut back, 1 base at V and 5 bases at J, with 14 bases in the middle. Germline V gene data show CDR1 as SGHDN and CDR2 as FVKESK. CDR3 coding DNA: TGTGCCAGCAGCCAAGGCCACGGGTCCCAATATGGCTACACCTTC. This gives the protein CASSQGHGSQYGYTF.

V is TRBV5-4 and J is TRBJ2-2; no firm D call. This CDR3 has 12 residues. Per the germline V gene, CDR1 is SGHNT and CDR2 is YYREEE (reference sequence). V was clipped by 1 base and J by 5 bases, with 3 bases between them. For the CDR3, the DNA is TGTGCCAGCAGCTTGTCGACCGGGGAGCTGTTTTTT. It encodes CASSLSTGELFF.

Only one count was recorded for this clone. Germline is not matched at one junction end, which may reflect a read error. This CDR3 reads CASSNSETGYHEQYF. For the CDR3, the DNA is TGTGCCAGCAGTAACTCAGAGACAGGGTATCACGAGCAGTACTTC. The rearrangement links TRBV6-4 to TRBJ2-7, with 7 bases lining up with TRBD1. From germline, CDR1 is MRHNA and CDR2 SNTAGT. This CDR3 contains 15 residues.

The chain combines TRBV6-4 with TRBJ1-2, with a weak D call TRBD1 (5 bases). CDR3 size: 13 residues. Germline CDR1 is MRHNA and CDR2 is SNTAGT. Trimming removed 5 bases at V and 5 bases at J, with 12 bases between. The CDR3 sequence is CASSPQGLYGYTF. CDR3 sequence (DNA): TGTGCCAGCAGTCCTCAGGGCCTTTATGGCTACACCTTC.